This is a list of T cell receptor beta chains from one sample in a study of regulatory and conventional T cells in RAG deficiency. Generated by immunoSEQ multiplex PCR, the TCRdb table keeps only in-frame clones and is missing some. The repertoire holds fewer than 6,500 clones, with 92% as singletons. Sequenced material: CD8+ T cells sorted from blood. The receptors were gathered from a human donor with RAG deficiency presenting as severe combined immunodeficiency. The CDR3 runs from the conserved cysteine through the conserved F or W. The order of the fields is clone size, V gene, D gene, J gene, CDR3 DNA, CDR3 protein. The D gene is left open where the match is weak. Clone sizes are given selectively: once, few, many, or a class where the clone is expanded.

>-|TRBV6-5|-|TRBJ2-7
TGTGCCAGCAGTTACTCTTATGCCTACGAGCAGTACTTC
CASSYSYAYEQYF
>-|TRBV27|-|TRBJ2-7
TGTGCCAGCAGTTTACAGGGCTCCTACGAGCAGTACTTC
CASSLQGSYEQYF
>-|TRBV7-8|TRBD1|TRBJ1-4
TGTGCCAGCAGCGCGCCGGGACAGCGTGAAAAACTGTTTTTT
CASSAPGQREKLFF
>-|TRBV5-1|-|TRBJ2-7
TGCGCCAGCAGCTTGGACACCTACGAGCAGTACTTC
CASSLDTYEQYF
>-|TRBV28|-|TRBJ2-5
TGTGCCAGCCTCCGGGCCGGAGAGACCCAGTACTTC
CASLRAGETQYF
>-|TRBV7-9|-|TRBJ2-1
TGTGCCACCGGGGACACCAATGAGCAGTTCTTC
CATGDTNEQFF
>once|TRBV6-4|-|TRBJ2-1
TGTGCCAGCAGTGAGGGGGCGCTTCCCTACAATGAGCAGTTCTTC
CASSEGALPYNEQFF
>-|TRBV4-1|-|TRBJ2-5
TGCGCCAGCAGCCAAGACGGCCTAGGCTGGGAGACCCAGTACTTC
CASSQDGLGWETQYF
>-|TRBV25-1|-|TRBJ1-5
TGTGCCAGCAGTGAAGGACAGACCAATCAGCCCCAGCATTTT
CASSEGQTNQPQHF
>-|TRBV2|TRBD1|TRBJ2-7
TGTGCCAGCAGGGGCGTAGGACAGGGACCCTACGAGCAGTACTTC
CASRGVGQGPYEQYF
>-|TRBV4-3|-|TRBJ2-7
TGCGCCAGCAGCCAAGGGGACGGATCCTACGAGCAGTACTTC
CASSQGDGSYEQYF
>-|TRBV7-9|-|TRBJ1-1
TGTGCCAGCAGCTTAGAAGGGTCTGAAGCTTTCTTT
CASSLEGSEAFF
>-|TRBV9|TRBD1|TRBJ2-5
TGTGCCAGCAGCGGGACAGGGGGCCGGGAGACCCAGTACTTC
CASSGTGGRETQYF
>-|TRBV7-8|-|TRBJ2-3
TGTGCCAGCAGCTTAGCGTACCGCACAGATACGCAGTATTTT
CASSLAYRTDTQYF
>-|TRBV9|-|TRBJ2-5
TGTGCCAGCAGCGTGGACGCCAGGGAAAACGAGGAGACCCAGTACTTC
CASSVDARENEETQYF
>-|TRBV6-6|TRBD1|TRBJ2-7
TGTGCCAGCAGTTACCCGGACAGGGTCTACGAGCAGTACTTC
CASSYPDRVYEQYF
>-|TRBV4-1|-|TRBJ2-5
TGCGCCAGCAGCCAAGTTGGGACCGGAGTTCAAGAGACCCAGTACTTC
CASSQVGTGVQETQYF
>-|TRBV9|-|TRBJ1-2
TGTGCCAGCAGCGTCGGACAGCGCTATGGCTACACCTTC
CASSVGQRYGYTF
>-|TRBV27|-|TRBJ1-2
TGTGCCAGCAGTTTATGGTCAGGGGATGGCTACACCTTC
CASSLWSGDGYTF
>-|TRBV29-1|-|TRBJ1-5
TGCAGCGTTGGGGACAGCAATCAGCCCCAGCATTTT
CSVGDSNQPQHF
>-|TRBV27|TRBD1|TRBJ2-7
TGTGCCAGCAGTTCGAGCCGGGACAGGACGTACGAGCAGTACTTC
CASSSSRDRTYEQYF
>-|TRBV27|TRBD1|TRBJ2-2
TGTGCCAGCAGTGCTTACAGGGGCACCGGGGAGCTGTTTTTT
CASSAYRGTGELFF
>-|TRBV4-3|-|TRBJ2-5
TGCGCCAGCAGCCAATGGGCAGGGGAAGAGACCCAGTACTTC
CASSQWAGEETQYF
>-|TRBV27|-|TRBJ2-5
TGTGCCACAGGGGAACTGAACCAAGAGACCCAGTACTTC
CATGELNQETQYF
>-|TRBV4-3|-|TRBJ2-3
TGCGCCAGCAGCCAAGAAGCTAGCTGGGCAGATACGCAGTATTTT
CASSQEASWADTQYF
>-|TRBV2|-|TRBJ2-1
TGTGCCAGCAGTGAACAGTTCTCCTACAATGAGCAGTTCTTC
CASSEQFSYNEQFF
>-|TRBV4-3|TRBD2|TRBJ2-2
TGCGCCAGCAGCCCCTGGCGGACTAGCGGGAGTGGACTGTTTTTT
CASSPWRTSGSGLFF
>-|TRBV28|-|TRBJ2-2
TGTGCCAGCAGTTTGGGGGCCGGGGAGCTGTTTTTT
CASSLGAGELFF
>-|TRBV10-3|-|TRBJ1-3
TGTGCCATCAGTGATACCGCGCGCACCATATATTTT
CAISDTARTIYF
>-|TRBV20-1|-|TRBJ2-7
TGCAGTGCTAGAGATGGTTCCGAGCAGTACTTC
CSARDGSEQYF
>-|TRBV28|-|TRBJ2-3
TGTGCCAGCAGTGCGGGGACAGCTCCTAGCACAGATACGCAGTATTTT
CASSAGTAPSTDTQYF
>once|TRBV5-4|-|TRBJ2-5
TGTGCCAGCAGCGCCCTGGGGGGAGAGACCCAGTACTTC
CASSALGGETQYF
>-|TRBV9|-|TRBJ1-2
TGTGCCAGCAGCGTAGGGGACGCTAACTATGGCTACACCTTC
CASSVGDANYGYTF
>-|TRBV7-9|-|TRBJ2-6
TGTGCCAGCAGCATCCCCGGGGGAGTCTTGCGCTCTGGGGCCAACGTCCTGACTTTC
CASSIPGGVLRSGANVLTF
>-|TRBV11-3|-|TRBJ2-5
TGTGCCAGCAGCCCACAGGGACGAGAGACCCAGTACTTC
CASSPQGRETQYF
>once|TRBV6-5|-|TRBJ1-3
TGTGCCAGCACCCAGGGTTTCTCTGGAAACACCATATATTTT
CASTQGFSGNTIYF
>-|TRBV5-1|-|TRBJ2-2
TGCGCCAGCAGCTACAACACCGGGGAGCTGTTTTTT
CASSYNTGELFF
>-|TRBV12-5|-|TRBJ2-7
TGTGCTAGTGGTTTGGTACTATACGAGCAGTACTTC
CASGLVLYEQYF
>-|TRBV9|-|TRBJ1-1
TGTGCCAGCAGCGTAGACGAAGGGGCGCTTGAAGCTTTCTTT
CASSVDEGALEAFF